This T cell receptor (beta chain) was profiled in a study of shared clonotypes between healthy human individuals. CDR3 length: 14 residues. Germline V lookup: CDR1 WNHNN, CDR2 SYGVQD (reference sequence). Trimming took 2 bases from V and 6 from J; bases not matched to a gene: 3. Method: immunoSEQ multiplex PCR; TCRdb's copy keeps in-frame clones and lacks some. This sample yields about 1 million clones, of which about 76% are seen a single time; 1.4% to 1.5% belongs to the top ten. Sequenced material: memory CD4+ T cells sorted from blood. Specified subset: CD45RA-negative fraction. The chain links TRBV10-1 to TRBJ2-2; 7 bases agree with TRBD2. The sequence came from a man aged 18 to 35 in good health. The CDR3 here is CASSEGGRAGELFF. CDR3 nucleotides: TGCGCCAGCAGTGAGGGCGGGAGAGCCGGGGAGCTGTTTTTT.